Listed below are T cell receptor beta chains from one sample, sequenced in a study of post-analysis software for immune sequencing data. MiXCR, run by TCRdb on the PCR reads, gives a single entry per CDR3 protein. The repertoire consists of under 200,000 distinct CDR3 sequences, with around 29% occurring once and the leading ten covering around 3.7%. The sample comprised blood. Every receptor here comes from a girl under 18 with multiple sclerosis. Each CDR3 is given with its conserved first and last residue. Each record gives: CDR3 protein, CDR3 DNA, V gene, J gene, D gene, clone size. A D gene is named only where the DNA matches it firmly. Expanded clones are given a class, and other clones once, few, many or no size at all.

CDR3: CASHKEAGSYEQYF
DNA: TGTGCCAGCCACAAGGAGGCCGGCTCCTACGAGCAGTACTTC
V: TRBV11-2
J: TRBJ2-7
D: -
size: -

CDR3: CASSKDGVARFQEAQYF
DNA: TGTGCCAGCAGCAAAGATGGCGTAGCGAGATTCCAAGAGGCCCAGTACTTC
V: TRBV21-1
J: TRBJ2-5
D: -
size: -

CDR3: CASSLWGNEQYF
DNA: TGTGCCAGCAGTTTGTGGGGGAACGAGCAGTACTTC
V: TRBV12-3/TRBV12-4
J: TRBJ2-7
D: -
size: many

CDR3: CAWSAGEGYEQYF
DNA: TGTGCCTGGAGTGCGGGGGAGGGCTACGAGCAGTACTTC
V: TRBV30
J: TRBJ2-7
D: TRBD2
size: few

CDR3: CAWSLGLAGARETQYF
DNA: TGTGCCTGGAGTCTCGGACTAGCGGGGGCGCGAGAGACCCAGTACTTC
V: TRBV30
J: TRBJ2-5
D: TRBD2
size: -

CDR3: CATSIGLAGGYNEQFF
DNA: TGTGCCACCAGCATAGGACTAGCGGGAGGCTACAATGAGCAGTTCTTC
V: TRBV15
J: TRBJ2-1
D: TRBD2
size: few

CDR3: CASGQRGYTEAFF
DNA: TGTGCCAGCGGACAGAGAGGTTACACTGAAGCTTTCTTT
V: TRBV7-9
J: TRBJ1-1
D: -
size: -

CDR3: CASSQIAGEDTQYF
DNA: TGCGCCAGCAGCCAAATAGCGGGAGAGGATACGCAGTATTTT
V: TRBV5-1
J: TRBJ2-3
D: TRBD2
size: many

CDR3: CASSLAGGQGTDTQYF
DNA: TGCGCCAGCAGCCTAGCGGGGGGGCAGGGCACAGATACGCAGTATTTT
V: TRBV5-1
J: TRBJ2-3
D: TRBD2
size: -

CDR3: CAGSQDVGYNEQFF
DNA: TGTGCCGGCAGCCAAGATGTGGGTTACAATGAGCAGTTCTTC
V: TRBV3-1
J: TRBJ2-1
D: -
size: -

CDR3: CATSRGTSGRSDEQFF
DNA: TGTGCCACCAGCAGAGGGACTAGCGGGAGATCAGACGAGCAGTTCTTC
V: TRBV15
J: TRBJ2-1
D: TRBD2
size: many

CDR3: CASWFNRATEAFF
DNA: TGTGCCAGCTGGTTTAACAGGGCCACTGAAGCTTTCTTT
V: TRBV28
J: TRBJ1-1
D: -
size: few

CDR3: CAWSAGTSGRFPYNEQFF
DNA: TGTGCCTGGAGTGCCGGGACTAGCGGGAGATTCCCCTACAATGAGCAGTTCTTC
V: TRBV30
J: TRBJ2-1
D: TRBD2
size: once

CDR3: CASSPLGSLGGTDTQYF
DNA: TGTGCCAGCAGTCCCTTGGGTTCCTTAGGGGGCACAGATACGCAGTATTTT
V: TRBV28
J: TRBJ2-3
D: -
size: -

CDR3: CASNLRGQRNTEAFF
DNA: TGTGCCAGCAACCTCAGGGGGCAGAGGAACACTGAAGCTTTCTTT
V: TRBV3-1
J: TRBJ1-1
D: TRBD1
size: few

CDR3: CSSGQGPWDTDTQYF
DNA: TGCAGCTCGGGACAGGGCCCCTGGGACACAGATACGCAGTATTTT
V: TRBV29-1
J: TRBJ2-3
D: TRBD1
size: -

CDR3: CSVARKTRTGELFF
DNA: TGCAGCGTTGCCAGGAAAACCCGCACCGGGGAGCTGTTTTTT
V: TRBV29-1
J: TRBJ2-2
D: -
size: few

CDR3: CASSSGTSGTYNEQFF
DNA: TGTGCCAGCAGTTCAGGGACTAGCGGGACCTACAATGAGCAGTTCTTC
V: TRBV27
J: TRBJ2-1
D: TRBD2
size: once

CDR3: CASSSEGDNEQFF
DNA: TGTGCCAGCAGCTCTGAAGGGGACAATGAGCAGTTCTTC
V: TRBV28
J: TRBJ2-1
D: -
size: few

CDR3: CASSTDRFEEQFF
DNA: TGTGCCAGCAGTACCGACAGGTTTGAAGAGCAGTTCTTC
V: TRBV6-5
J: TRBJ2-1
D: -
size: -

CDR3: CASRSVLNTEAFF
DNA: TGCGCCAGCAGAAGCGTTTTGAACACTGAAGCTTTCTTT
V: TRBV5-1
J: TRBJ1-1
D: -
size: -

CDR3: CASSLVGGVLNTEAFF
DNA: TGTGCCAGCAGCTTAGTGGGGGGGGTACTCAACACTGAAGCTTTCTTT
V: TRBV7-8
J: TRBJ1-1
D: -
size: -

CDR3: CASSFTRNTEAFF
DNA: TGTGCCAGCAGCTTTACGCGGAACACTGAAGCTTTCTTT
V: TRBV5-8
J: TRBJ1-1
D: -
size: few

CDR3: CACAGLAGKEQFF
DNA: TGTGCCTGCGCGGGACTAGCGGGCAAAGAGCAGTTCTTC
V: TRBV30
J: TRBJ2-1
D: TRBD2
size: few

CDR3: CASSLIVGQETQYF
DNA: TGTGCCAGCAGTTTAATCGTCGGGCAAGAGACCCAGTACTTC
V: TRBV28
J: TRBJ2-5
D: -
size: few

CDR3: CASSLGWPQGLEQYF
DNA: TGTGCCAGCAGTTTAGGATGGCCGCAGGGGCTCGAGCAGTACTTC
V: TRBV12-3/TRBV12-4
J: TRBJ2-7
D: -
size: many

CDR3: CASSSDGAEAFF
DNA: TGTGCCAGCAGCTCGGATGGGGCTGAAGCTTTCTTT
V: TRBV6-6
J: TRBJ1-1
D: -
size: few

CDR3: CAISEKGRGETQYF
DNA: TGTGCCATCAGTGAGAAGGGGCGCGGGGAGACCCAGTACTTC
V: TRBV10-3
J: TRBJ2-5
D: -
size: -

CDR3: CSGDRGGGYNEQFF
DNA: TGCAGTGGGGACAGGGGTGGAGGGTACAATGAGCAGTTCTTC
V: TRBV20-1
J: TRBJ2-1
D: TRBD1
size: many

CDR3: CASSALASTDTQYF
DNA: TGTGCCAGCAGTGCACTAGCCAGCACAGATACGCAGTATTTT
V: TRBV2
J: TRBJ2-3
D: -
size: once

CDR3: CASSQERGHQHF
DNA: TGTGCCAGCAGCCAAGAAAGGGGGCACCAGCATTTT
V: TRBV3-1
J: TRBJ1-5
D: TRBD1
size: few

CDR3: CASSLRGGLQETQYF
DNA: TGTGCCAGCAGCTTACGGGGAGGGCTCCAAGAGACCCAGTACTTC
V: TRBV13
J: TRBJ2-5
D: TRBD2
size: many

CDR3: CSARSTQGDPYNEQFF
DNA: TGCAGTGCTAGATCAACACAGGGGGACCCCTACAATGAGCAGTTCTTC
V: TRBV20-1
J: TRBJ2-1
D: TRBD1
size: -

CDR3: CASSLARQGVGTQYF
DNA: TGCGCCAGCAGCTTGGCCAGACAGGGAGTTGGGACGCAGTATTTT
V: TRBV5-1
J: TRBJ2-3
D: TRBD1
size: few

CDR3: CASSYLPGRGANNEQFF
DNA: TGTGCCAGCAGTTACCTTCCGGGCCGCGGGGCCAACAATGAGCAGTTCTTC
V: TRBV6-6
J: TRBJ2-1
D: -
size: few

CDR3: CATSDSQRSSYNEQFF
DNA: TGTGCCACCAGTGATTCACAGAGATCTTCCTACAATGAGCAGTTCTTC
V: TRBV24-1
J: TRBJ2-1
D: -
size: -

CDR3: CASSLAASGIYEQFF
DNA: TGTGCCAGCAGCTTAGCCGCTAGCGGGATATATGAGCAGTTCTTC
V: TRBV7-2
J: TRBJ2-1
D: TRBD2
size: -

CDR3: CASSLGAVAGYTF
DNA: TGTGCCAGCAGCTTGGGGGCAGTAGCTGGCTACACCTTC
V: TRBV5-6
J: TRBJ1-2
D: -
size: -

CDR3: CASSPGDRETQYF
DNA: TGTGCCAGCAGTCCAGGGGATAGAGAGACCCAGTACTTC
V: TRBV6-1
J: TRBJ2-5
D: -
size: few

CDR3: CASSDGVGADTQYF
DNA: TGTGCCAGCAGTGATGGGGTTGGGGCAGATACGCAGTATTTT
V: TRBV6-1
J: TRBJ2-3
D: -
size: -

CDR3: CAGKAGTDTQYF
DNA: TGTGCCGGAAAAGCGGGCACAGATACGCAGTATTTT
V: TRBV6-1
J: TRBJ2-3
D: -
size: few

CDR3: CASSLGVGYGYTF
DNA: TGTGCCAGCAGCTTAGGGGTCGGCTATGGCTACACCTTC
V: TRBV7-3
J: TRBJ1-2
D: -
size: many

CDR3: CASSPPGRWVYNEQFF
DNA: TGTGCCAGCAGCCCCCCGGGACGGTGGGTCTACAATGAGCAGTTCTTC
V: TRBV7-9
J: TRBJ2-1
D: -
size: few

CDR3: CASSTTSGRRPDTQYF
DNA: TGTGCCAGCAGCACCACTAGCGGGAGACGCCCAGATACGCAGTATTTT
V: TRBV11-2
J: TRBJ2-3
D: TRBD2
size: -

CDR3: CASSQDAAIRTDTQYF
DNA: TGCGCCAGCAGCCAAGACGCGGCAATCCGCACAGATACGCAGTATTTT
V: TRBV4-1
J: TRBJ2-3
D: -
size: -

CDR3: CASSSGGNKAGNEQFF
DNA: TGCGCCAGCAGCTCTGGCGGGAACAAGGCTGGCAATGAGCAGTTCTTC
V: TRBV5-1
J: TRBJ2-1
D: -
size: few

CDR3: CASSLGLGAEAFF
DNA: TGTGCCAGCAGCTTAGGGCTGGGGGCTGAAGCTTTCTTT
V: TRBV7-9
J: TRBJ1-1
D: -
size: -

CDR3: CASSKQGALQPQHF
DNA: TGTGCCAGCAGCAAACAGGGGGCACTTCAGCCCCAGCATTTT
V: TRBV5-6
J: TRBJ1-5
D: TRBD1
size: -

CDR3: CASARQGAYEQYF
DNA: TGCGCCAGCGCACGACAGGGGGCTTACGAGCAGTACTTC
V: TRBV5-1
J: TRBJ2-7
D: TRBD1
size: many

CDR3: CSAGNNEQFF
DNA: TGCAGCGCCGGTAACAATGAGCAGTTCTTC
V: TRBV29-1
J: TRBJ2-1
D: -
size: many

CDR3: CASSFPTGQGGRNSPLHF
DNA: TGTGCCAGCAGCTTCCCTACGGGGCAGGGCGGTAGGAATTCACCCCTCCACTTT
V: TRBV28
J: TRBJ1-6
D: -
size: -